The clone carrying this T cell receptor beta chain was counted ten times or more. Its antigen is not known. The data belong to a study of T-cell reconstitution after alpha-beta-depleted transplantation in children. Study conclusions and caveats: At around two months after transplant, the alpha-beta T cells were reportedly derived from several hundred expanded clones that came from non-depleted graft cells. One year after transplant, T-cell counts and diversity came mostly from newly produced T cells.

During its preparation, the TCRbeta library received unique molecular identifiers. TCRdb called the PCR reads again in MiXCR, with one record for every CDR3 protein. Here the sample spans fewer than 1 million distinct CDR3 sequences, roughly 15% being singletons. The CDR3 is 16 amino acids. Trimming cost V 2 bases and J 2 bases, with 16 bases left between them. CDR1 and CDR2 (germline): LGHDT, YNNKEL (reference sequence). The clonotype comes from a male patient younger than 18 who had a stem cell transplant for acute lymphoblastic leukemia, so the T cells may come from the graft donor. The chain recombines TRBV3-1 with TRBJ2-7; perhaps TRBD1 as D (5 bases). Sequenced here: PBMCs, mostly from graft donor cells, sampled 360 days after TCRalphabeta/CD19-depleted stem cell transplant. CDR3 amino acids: CASSQFQGLSPYEQYF. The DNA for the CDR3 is TGTGCCAGCAGCCAATTCCAGGGATTGTCGCCCTACGAGCAGTACTTC.